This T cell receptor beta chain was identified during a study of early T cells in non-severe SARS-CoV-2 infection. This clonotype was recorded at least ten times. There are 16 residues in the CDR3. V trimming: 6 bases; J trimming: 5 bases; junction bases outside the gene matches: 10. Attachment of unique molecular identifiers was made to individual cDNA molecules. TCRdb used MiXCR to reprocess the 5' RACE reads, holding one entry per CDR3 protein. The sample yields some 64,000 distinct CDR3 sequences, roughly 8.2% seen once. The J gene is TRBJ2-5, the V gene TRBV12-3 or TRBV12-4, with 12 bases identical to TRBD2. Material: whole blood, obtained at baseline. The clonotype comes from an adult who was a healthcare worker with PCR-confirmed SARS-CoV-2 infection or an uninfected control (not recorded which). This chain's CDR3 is CASRASGRERGETQYF. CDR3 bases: TGTGCCAGCAGGGCTAGCGGGAGGGAGAGAGGGGAGACCCAGTACTTC.